Listed below are T cell receptor beta chains from one sample, sequenced in a study of radiotherapy plus CTLA-4 blockade in lung cancer. Assay used: immunoSEQ multiplex PCR; TCRdb lists only in-frame clones, some missing. The sample holds some 49,000 clones; about 88% are singletons and the top ten take about 30%. Material: peripheral blood, obtained from a patient treated with radiotherapy plus ipilimumab. The receptors were sampled from a human donor with non-small cell lung cancer whose response to radiotherapy plus ipilimumab could not be evaluated. The CDR3 runs from the conserved cysteine through the conserved F or W. A D gene is named only where the DNA matches it firmly. Only some rows state a clone size, as once, few, many or a class for expanded clones.

>16|TRBV18|TRBJ2-5|TRBD1|-
CASSPPGRGPEETQYF
TGTGCCAGCTCACCACCAGGCAGGGGGCCTGAAGAGACCCAGTACTTC
>14|TRBV5-1|TRBJ1-1|-|-
CASSLARENTEAFF
TGCGCCAGCAGCTTGGCCAGGGAGAACACTGAAGCTTTCTTT
>13|TRBV6-5|TRBJ1-2|-|few
CASSYDTWVGYTF
TGTGCCAGCAGTTACGACACTTGGGTTGGCTACACCTTC
>12|TRBV29-1|TRBJ2-5|-|-
CSGRTAVEGQYF
TGCAGCGGACGGACGGCCGTAGAGGGCCAGTACTTC
>18|TRBV28|TRBJ2-6|TRBD1|-
CASSYTGQGASGANVLTF
TGTGCCAGCAGTTATACGGGACAGGGGGCTAGCGGGGCCAACGTCCTGACTTTC
>15|TRBV7-2|TRBJ2-3|TRBD2|-
CASSVAGGAADTQYF
TGTGCCAGCAGCGTAGCGGGAGGGGCCGCAGATACGCAGTATTTT
>14|TRBV18|TRBJ1-5|TRBD1|-
CASSLTGSNQPQHF
TGTGCCAGCTCACTGACAGGGAGCAATCAGCCCCAGCATTTT
>12|TRBV28|TRBJ1-5|-|once
CASRSGNQPQHF
TGTGCCAGCAGATCAGGGAATCAGCCCCAGCATTTT
>15|TRBV2|TRBJ2-5|TRBD1|-
CASSRDRSFQETQYF
TGTGCCAGCAGTCGGGACAGGAGTTTCCAAGAGACCCAGTACTTC
>16|TRBV7-6|TRBJ2-2|TRBD1|-
CASSLARQGTTGELFF
TGTGCCAGCAGCTTAGCCAGACAGGGGACCACCGGGGAGCTGTTTTTT
>16|TRBV27|TRBJ2-7|-|-
CASSFGAGRSSYEQYF
TGTGCCAGCAGTTTTGGGGCCGGCAGATCCTCCTACGAGCAGTACTTC
>12|TRBV15|TRBJ1-5|-|-
CATSQGFQPQHF
TGTGCCACCAGTCAGGGGTTTCAGCCCCAGCATTTT
>14|TRBV7-2|TRBJ1-2|-|once
CASSSGRGVYGYTF
TGTGCCAGCAGCTCAGGCCGGGGAGTCTATGGCTACACCTTC
>13|TRBV7-9|TRBJ1-5|TRBD1|-
CASSLTGNQPQHF
TGTGCCAGCAGCCTGACAGGGAATCAGCCCCAGCATTTT
>16|TRBV5-1|TRBJ2-2|-|once
CASSLGLAMNTGELFF
TGCGCCAGCAGCTTGGGGCTAGCTATGAACACCGGGGAGCTGTTTTTT
>13|TRBV7-6|TRBJ1-2|-|-
CASSQTEGYGYTF
TGTGCCAGCAGCCAGACTGAGGGATATGGCTACACCTTC
>15|TRBV29-1|TRBJ2-1|TRBD2|-
CSVRGAGGPRDEQFF
TGCAGCGTTCGGGGAGCGGGAGGGCCGCGGGATGAGCAGTTCTTC
>13|TRBV7-2|TRBJ2-3|-|-
CASSRLGTDTQYF
TGTGCCAGCAGCCGGCTAGGAACAGATACGCAGTATTTT
>15|TRBV5-1|TRBJ2-6|-|-
CASSLVGSGANVLTF
TGCGCCAGCAGCTTGGTTGGCTCCGGGGCCAACGTCCTGACTTTC
>15|TRBV15|TRBJ2-3|TRBD2|once
CATSRRSGSSDTQYF
TGTGCCACCAGCAGGAGGAGCGGGAGTTCGGATACGCAGTATTTT
>12|TRBV7-2|TRBJ1-2|TRBD1|-
CASSLGTGASTF
TGTGCCAGCAGCTTGGGGACAGGGGCCAGCACCTTC
>14|TRBV5-5|TRBJ2-3|-|-
CASSAGRLTDTQYF
TGTGCCAGCAGCGCGGGACGGCTCACAGATACGCAGTATTTT
>15|TRBV5-1|TRBJ2-1|-|few
CASSLQGQGFDEQFF
TGCGCCAGCAGCTTACAGGGACAAGGGTTTGATGAGCAGTTCTTC
>12|TRBV30|TRBJ1-1|-|-
CAWNWEEGEAFF
TGTGCCTGGAACTGGGAGGAGGGTGAAGCTTTCTTT
>20|TRBV19|TRBJ2-7|-|-
CASSASVRDKGFSHLYEQYF
TGTGCCAGTAGTGCATCTGTCCGGGACAAGGGTTTTTCCCACCTCTACGAGCAGTACTTC
>17|TRBV7-2|TRBJ2-3|TRBD1|-
CASSPSRGTGLTDTQYF
TGTGCCAGCAGCCCATCGAGGGGGACAGGGTTGACAGATACGCAGTATTTT
>15|TRBV4-3|TRBJ2-7|TRBD1|-
CASSQNRDRVYEQYF
TGCGCCAGCAGCCAAAACCGGGACAGGGTTTACGAGCAGTACTTC
>15|TRBV6-6|TRBJ2-7|-|once
CASSYSAGVAYEQYF
TGTGCCAGCAGTTACTCTGCAGGGGTAGCCTACGAGCAGTACTTC
>14|TRBV19|TRBJ2-7|-|once
CASSGDIRGPEQYF
TGTGCCAGTAGTGGGGACATTCGAGGGCCCGAGCAGTACTTC
>16|TRBV6-6|TRBJ2-7|-|-
CASSYSSGRNSYEQYF
TGTGCCAGCAGTTACTCATCAGGGAGGAACTCCTACGAGCAGTACTTC
>16|TRBV18|TRBJ2-1|TRBD1|few
CASSPPRGLTDNEQFF
TGTGCCAGCTCACCACCAAGGGGGCTCACGGACAATGAGCAGTTCTTC